The T cell receptor beta chain under discussion was sequenced for a study of beta chain features in type 1 diabetes. Study-wide background: Summed over all samples, the examined sorted cells came to 95 million to 120 million. Whole-study findings and limits: Researchers report that Type 1 diabetes patients had moderately but significantly shorter TCRB CDR3s across all four CD4+ subsets. The naive, central memory and Treg TCRB repertoires looked more alike in patients than they did in healthy donors.

The sample holds a few counts of this clone. The antigen remains unidentified. Other DNA sequences in this specimen translate into the identical CDR3. Deletions cut 0 bases from V and 6 bases from J, with 5 bases between. The CDR3 sequence is 12 residues long. Per the germline V gene, CDR1 is SGHRS and CDR2 is YFSETQ. Each population that was sorted was more than 98% pure. Since all of the isolated RNA was reverse transcribed, expressed TCRB transcripts were what got sequenced. Sequencing used immunoSEQ multiplex PCR; TCRdb keeps in-frame clones, though not all of them. Found here are some 160,000 clones, 9% to 10% of them singletons; the top ten hold approximately 0.7%.

The sequence was obtained from a woman in her twenties or thirties with type 1 diabetes. The sequencing input was central memory CD4+ T cells from blood. This rearrangement joins TRBV5-1 to TRBJ2-3; D not certain. The CDR3 DNA follows: TGCGCCAGCAGCTTGGCGTTGGATACGCAGTATTTT. Its translation is CASSLALDTQYF. Filled out from reference TRBV5-1 and TRBJ2-3, the complete variable domain reads KAGVTQTPRYLIKTRGQQVTLSCSPISGHRSVSWYQQTPGQGLQFLFEYFSETQRNKGNFPGRFSGRQFSNSRSEMNVSTLELGDSALYLCASSLALDTQYFGPGTRLTVL.